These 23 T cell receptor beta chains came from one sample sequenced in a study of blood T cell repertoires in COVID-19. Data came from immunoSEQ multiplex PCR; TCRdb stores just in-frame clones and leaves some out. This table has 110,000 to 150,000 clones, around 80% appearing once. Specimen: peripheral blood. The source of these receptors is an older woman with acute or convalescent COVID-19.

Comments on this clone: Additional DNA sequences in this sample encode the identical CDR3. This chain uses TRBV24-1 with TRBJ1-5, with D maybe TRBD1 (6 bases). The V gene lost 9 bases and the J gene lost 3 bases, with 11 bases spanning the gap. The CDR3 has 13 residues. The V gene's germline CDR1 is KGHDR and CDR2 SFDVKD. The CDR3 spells CATQGTLNQPQHF. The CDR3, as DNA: TGTGCCACCCAAGGGACACTCAATCAGCCCCAGCATTTT.

For the CDR3, the DNA is TGTGCCAGCAGTCGCGGACAGGGGGCTGGAGAGACCCAGTACTTC. This encodes CASSRGQGAGETQYF. The chain couples TRBV28 to TRBJ2-5; 11 bases match TRBD1. In germline, CDR1 is MDHEN, CDR2 SYDVKM. The junction had 6 bases not matched to a gene; V was cut back by 5 bases and J by 4 bases. This CDR3 comprises 15 residues.

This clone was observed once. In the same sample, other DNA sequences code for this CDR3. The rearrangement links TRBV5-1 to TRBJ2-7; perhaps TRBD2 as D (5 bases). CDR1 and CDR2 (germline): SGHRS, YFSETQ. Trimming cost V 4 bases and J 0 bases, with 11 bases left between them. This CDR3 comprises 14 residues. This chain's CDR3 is CASSPTGGSYEQYF. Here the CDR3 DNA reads TGCGCCAGCAGCCCCACCGGAGGCTCCTACGAGCAGTACTTC. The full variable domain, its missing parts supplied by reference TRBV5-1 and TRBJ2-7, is KAGVTQTPRYLIKTRGQQVTLSCSPISGHRSVSWYQQTPGQGLQFLFEYFSETQRNKGNFPGRFSGRQFSNSRSEMNVSTLELGDSALYLCASSPTGGSYEQYFGPGTRLTVT.

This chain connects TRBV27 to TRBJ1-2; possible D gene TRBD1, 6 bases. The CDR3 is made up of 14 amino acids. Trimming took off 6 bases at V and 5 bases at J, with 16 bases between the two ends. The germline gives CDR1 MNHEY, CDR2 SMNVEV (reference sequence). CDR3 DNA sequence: TGTGCCAGCAGCAGACAGGTGGTGGGTTATGGCTACACCTTC. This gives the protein CASSRQVVGYGYTF.

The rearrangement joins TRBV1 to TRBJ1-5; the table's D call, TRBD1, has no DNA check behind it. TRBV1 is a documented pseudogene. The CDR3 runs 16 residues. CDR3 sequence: CTSHTRGQYSNQPQHF. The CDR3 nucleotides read TGCACCAGCCATACGAGGGGACAGTATAGCAATCAGCCCCAGCATTTT.

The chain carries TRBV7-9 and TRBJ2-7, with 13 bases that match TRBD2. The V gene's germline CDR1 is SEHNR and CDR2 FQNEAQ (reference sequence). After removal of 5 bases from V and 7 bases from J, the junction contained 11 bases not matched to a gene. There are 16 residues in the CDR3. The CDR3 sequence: CASSATSLAGGEEQYF. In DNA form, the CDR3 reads TGTGCCAGCAGCGCAACCTCACTAGCGGGAGGGGAAGAGCAGTACTTC.

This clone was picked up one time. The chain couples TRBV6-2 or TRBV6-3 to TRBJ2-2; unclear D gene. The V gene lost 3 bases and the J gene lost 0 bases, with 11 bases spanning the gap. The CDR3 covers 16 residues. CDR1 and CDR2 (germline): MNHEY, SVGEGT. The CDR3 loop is CASSYTRRTNTGELFF. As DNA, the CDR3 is TGTGCCAGCAGTTATACCCGCAGAACGAACACCGGGGAGCTGTTTTTT.

In nucleotides, the CDR3 is TGTGCCAGCAGCCGAGCGGGAGAGGGCACAGATACGCAGTATTTT. Amino acids: CASSRAGEGTDTQYF. The chain links TRBV7-8 to TRBJ2-3, with TRBD2 identical over 8 bases. Trimming cost V 5 bases and J 1 base; bases outside gene matches: 5. Germline V gene data show CDR1 as SGHVS and CDR2 as FQNEAQ. This CDR3 spans 15 amino acids.

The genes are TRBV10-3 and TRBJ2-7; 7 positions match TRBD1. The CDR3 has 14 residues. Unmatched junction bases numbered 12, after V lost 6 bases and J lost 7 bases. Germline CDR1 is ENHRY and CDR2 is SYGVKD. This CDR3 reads CAIRDPSGGAEQYF. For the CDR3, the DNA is TGTGCCATCAGGGACCCTTCAGGGGGAGCGGAGCAGTACTTC.

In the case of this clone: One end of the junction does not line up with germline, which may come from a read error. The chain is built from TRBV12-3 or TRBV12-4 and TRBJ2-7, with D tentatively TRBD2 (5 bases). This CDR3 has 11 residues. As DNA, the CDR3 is TGTGCCAGCAGGGACCCCCGGACTGAAGACTTC. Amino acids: CASRDPRTEDF.

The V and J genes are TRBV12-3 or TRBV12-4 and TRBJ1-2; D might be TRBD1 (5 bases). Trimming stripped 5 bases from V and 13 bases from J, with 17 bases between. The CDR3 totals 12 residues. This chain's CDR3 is CASSPGGGVCTF. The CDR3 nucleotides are TGTGCCAGCAGTCCCGGCGGGGGTGTTTGCACCTTC.

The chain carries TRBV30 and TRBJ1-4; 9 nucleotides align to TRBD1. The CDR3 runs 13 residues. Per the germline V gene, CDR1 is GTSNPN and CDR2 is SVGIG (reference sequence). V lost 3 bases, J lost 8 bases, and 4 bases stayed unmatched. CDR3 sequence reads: CAWRGTGSEKLFF. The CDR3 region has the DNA TGTGCCTGGAGGGGGACAGGGAGCGAAAAACTGTTTTTT.

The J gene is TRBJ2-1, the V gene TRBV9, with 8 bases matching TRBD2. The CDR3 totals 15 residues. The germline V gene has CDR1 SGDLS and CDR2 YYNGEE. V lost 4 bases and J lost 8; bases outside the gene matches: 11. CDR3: CASSFTGTRGDEQFF. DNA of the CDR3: TGTGCCAGCAGCTTCACTGGGACTAGAGGGGATGAGCAGTTCTTC.

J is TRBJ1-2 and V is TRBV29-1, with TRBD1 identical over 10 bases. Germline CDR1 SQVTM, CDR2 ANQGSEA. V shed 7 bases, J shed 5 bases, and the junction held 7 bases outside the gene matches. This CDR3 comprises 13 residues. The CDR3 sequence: CSGWGQGIYGYTF. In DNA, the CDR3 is TGCAGCGGTTGGGGACAGGGGATATATGGCTACACCTTC.

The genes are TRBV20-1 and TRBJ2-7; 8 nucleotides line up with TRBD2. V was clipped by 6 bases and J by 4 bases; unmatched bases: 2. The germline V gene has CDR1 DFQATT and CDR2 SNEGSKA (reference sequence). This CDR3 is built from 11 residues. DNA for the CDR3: TGCAGTGCCCCTAGCGGGTACGAGCAGTACTTC. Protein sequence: CSAPSGYEQYF.

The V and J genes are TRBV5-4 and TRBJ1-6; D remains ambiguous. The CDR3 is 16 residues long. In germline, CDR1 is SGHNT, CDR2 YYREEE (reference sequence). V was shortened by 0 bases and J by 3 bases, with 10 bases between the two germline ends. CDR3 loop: CASSLDGANYNSPLHF. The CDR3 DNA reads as TGTGCCAGCAGCTTGGACGGTGCGAACTATAATTCACCCCTCCACTTT.

CDR3 amino acids: CASSSPWAGKAWAFF. In nucleotides, the CDR3 is TGTGCCAGCAGTTCCCCCTGGGCAGGGAAAGCTTGGGCTTTCTTT. V and J are TRBV28 and TRBJ1-1, with D maybe TRBD1 (5 bases). V was trimmed by 4 bases and J by 11 bases, leaving 23 bases between them. The CDR3 sequence is 15 residues long. Germline V gives CDR1 MDHEN, CDR2 SYDVKM. The variable domain in full, with the rest retrieved from reference TRBV28 and TRBJ1-1, is DVKVTQSSRYLVKRTGEKVFLECVQDMDHENMFWYRQDPGLGLRLIYFSYDVKMKEKGDIPEGYSVSREKKERFSLILESASTNQTSMYLCASSSPWAGKAWAFFGQGTRLTVV.

CDR3 sequence reads: CASSPYLNTEAFF. In DNA form, the CDR3 reads TGTGCCAGCTCGCCCTACTTGAACACTGAAGCTTTCTTT. The chain is built from TRBV18 and TRBJ1-1; the D is unclear. The V and J ends lost 6 bases and 0 bases respectively, with 8 bases between them. Germline V gene data show CDR1 as KGHSH and CDR2 as LQKENI. CDR3 length equals 13 residues.

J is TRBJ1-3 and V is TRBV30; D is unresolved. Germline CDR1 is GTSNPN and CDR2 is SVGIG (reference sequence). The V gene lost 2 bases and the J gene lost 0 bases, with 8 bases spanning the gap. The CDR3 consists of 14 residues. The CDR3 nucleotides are TGTGCCTGGAGTTTTACGAGCTCTGGAAACACCATATATTTT. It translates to CAWSFTSSGNTIYF.

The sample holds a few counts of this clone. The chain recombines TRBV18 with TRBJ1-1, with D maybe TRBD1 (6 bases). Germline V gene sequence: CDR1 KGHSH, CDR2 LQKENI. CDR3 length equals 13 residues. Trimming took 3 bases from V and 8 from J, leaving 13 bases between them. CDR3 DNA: TGTGCCAGCTCACCCGAACAGGGCTCGGAAGCTTTCTTT. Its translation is CASSPEQGSEAFF.

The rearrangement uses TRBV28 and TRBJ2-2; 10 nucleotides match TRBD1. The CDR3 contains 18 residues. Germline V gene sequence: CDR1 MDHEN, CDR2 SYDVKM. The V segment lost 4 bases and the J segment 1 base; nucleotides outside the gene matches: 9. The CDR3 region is CASSSETGGLENTGELFF. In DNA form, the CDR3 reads TGTGCCAGCAGTTCCGAGACAGGGGGCTTAGAGAACACCGGGGAGCTGTTTTTT.

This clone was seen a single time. The CDR3 region is CATSDIETGGEETQYF. The CDR3, as DNA: TGTGCCACCAGTGATATCGAGACAGGGGGAGAAGAGACCCAGTACTTC. This chain links TRBV24-1 with TRBJ2-5; TRBD1 aligns across 9 bases. The CDR3 is 16 amino acids. The V gene end was trimmed by 3 bases and the J gene end by 3 bases; junction bases not matched to a gene: 7. Germline CDR1 is KGHDR and CDR2 is SFDVKD.

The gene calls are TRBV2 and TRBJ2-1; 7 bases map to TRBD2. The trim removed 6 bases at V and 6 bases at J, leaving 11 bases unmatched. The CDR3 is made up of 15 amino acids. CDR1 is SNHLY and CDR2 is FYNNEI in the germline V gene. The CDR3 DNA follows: TGTGCCAGCAGCCTAGAGGTAGCGGGTTCCAATGAGCAGTTCTTC. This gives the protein CASSLEVAGSNEQFF.